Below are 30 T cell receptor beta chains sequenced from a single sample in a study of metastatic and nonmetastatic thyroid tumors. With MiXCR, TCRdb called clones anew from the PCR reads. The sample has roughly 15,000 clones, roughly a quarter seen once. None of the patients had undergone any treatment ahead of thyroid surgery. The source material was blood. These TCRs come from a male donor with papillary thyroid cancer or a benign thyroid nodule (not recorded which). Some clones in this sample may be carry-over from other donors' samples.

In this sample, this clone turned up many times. CDR3 sequence reads: CASSPAPGQASYEQYF. CDR3 nucleotides: TGTGCCAGCAGCCCCGCCCCGGGACAGGCCTCCTACGAGCAGTACTTC. V usage is TRBV11-2 and J usage is TRBJ2-7, with 8 positions matching TRBD1. The CDR3 totals 16 residues. Unmatched junction bases numbered 9, after V lost 5 bases and J lost 0 bases. Germline CDR1 and CDR2: SGHAT and FQNNGV. Combining the CDR3 with reference TRBV11-2 and TRBJ2-7 gives the whole variable domain EAGVAQSPRYKIIEKRQSVAFWCNPISGHATLYWYQQILGQGPKLLIQFQNNGVVDDSQLPKDRFSAERLKGVDSTLKIQPAKLEDSAVYLCASSPAPGQASYEQYFGPGTRLTVT.

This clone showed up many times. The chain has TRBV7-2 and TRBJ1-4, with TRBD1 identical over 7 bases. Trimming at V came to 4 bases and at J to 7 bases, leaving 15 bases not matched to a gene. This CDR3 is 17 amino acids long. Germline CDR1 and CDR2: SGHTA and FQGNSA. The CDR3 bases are TGTGCCAGCAGCTCCGGGACAGCTCCCTGGTCGGGTGAAAAACTGTTTTTT. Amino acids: CASSSGTAPWSGEKLFF.

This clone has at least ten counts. CDR3 DNA sequence: TGTGCCAGCAGCATTAGGGCTACAGCATTATACGAGCAGTACTTC. It is translated as CASSIRATALYEQYF. This chain uses TRBV6-2 or TRBV6-3 with TRBJ2-7; D is unclear. Trimming removed 6 bases at V and 4 bases at J, with 19 bases between. Germline assignment: CDR1 MNHEY and CDR2 SVGEGT. The CDR3 has 15 residues.

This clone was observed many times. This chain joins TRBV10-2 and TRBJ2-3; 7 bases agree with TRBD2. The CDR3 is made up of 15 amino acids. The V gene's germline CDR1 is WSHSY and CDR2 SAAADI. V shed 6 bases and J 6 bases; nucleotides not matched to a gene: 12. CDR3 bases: TGCGCCAGCAGCCCAGCTGAGGAGGGAGGGGATACGCAGTATTTT. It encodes CASSPAEEGGDTQYF.

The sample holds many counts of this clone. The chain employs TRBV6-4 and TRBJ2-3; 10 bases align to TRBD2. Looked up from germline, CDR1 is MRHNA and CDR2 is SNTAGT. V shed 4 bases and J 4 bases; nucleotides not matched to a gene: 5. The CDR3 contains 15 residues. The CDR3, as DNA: TGTGCCAGCAGTGTTGCTAGCGGGGGCGCAGATACGCAGTATTTT. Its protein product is CASSVASGGADTQYF.

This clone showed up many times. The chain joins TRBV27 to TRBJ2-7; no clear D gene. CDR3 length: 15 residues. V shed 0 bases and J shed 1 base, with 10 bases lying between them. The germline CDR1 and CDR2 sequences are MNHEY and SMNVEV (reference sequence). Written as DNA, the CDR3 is TGTGCCAGCAGTTTATCATACAGTAGGTCCTACGAGCAGTACTTC. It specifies CASSLSYSRSYEQYF.

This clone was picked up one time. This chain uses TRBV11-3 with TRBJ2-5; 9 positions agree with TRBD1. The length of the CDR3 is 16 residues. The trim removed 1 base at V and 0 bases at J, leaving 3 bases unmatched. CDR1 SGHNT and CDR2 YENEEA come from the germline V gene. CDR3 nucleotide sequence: TGTGCCAGCAGCTTAGGGGACAGGGAGTACCAAGAGACCCAGTACTTC. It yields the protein CASSLGDREYQETQYF.

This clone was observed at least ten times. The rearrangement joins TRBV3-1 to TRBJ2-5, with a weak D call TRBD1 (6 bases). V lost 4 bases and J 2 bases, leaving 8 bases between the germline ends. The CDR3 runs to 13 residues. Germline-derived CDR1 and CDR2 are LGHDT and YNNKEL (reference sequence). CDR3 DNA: TGTGCCAGCAGCCCGACAGGTCAAGAGACCCAGTACTTC. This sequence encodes CASSPTGQETQYF.

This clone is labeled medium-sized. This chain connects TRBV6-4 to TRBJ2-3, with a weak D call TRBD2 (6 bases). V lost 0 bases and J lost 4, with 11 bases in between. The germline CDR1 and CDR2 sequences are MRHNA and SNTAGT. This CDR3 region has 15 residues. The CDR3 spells CASSDSILAPDTQYF. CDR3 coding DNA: TGTGCCAGCAGTGACTCGATTCTAGCGCCAGATACGCAGTATTTT.

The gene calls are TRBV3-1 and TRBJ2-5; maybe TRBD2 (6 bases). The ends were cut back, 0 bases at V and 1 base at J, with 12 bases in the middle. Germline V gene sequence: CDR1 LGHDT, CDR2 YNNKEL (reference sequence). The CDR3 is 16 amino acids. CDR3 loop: CASSQDPRDSQETQYF. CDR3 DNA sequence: TGTGCCAGCAGCCAAGATCCCCGGGACTCCCAAGAGACCCAGTACTTC.

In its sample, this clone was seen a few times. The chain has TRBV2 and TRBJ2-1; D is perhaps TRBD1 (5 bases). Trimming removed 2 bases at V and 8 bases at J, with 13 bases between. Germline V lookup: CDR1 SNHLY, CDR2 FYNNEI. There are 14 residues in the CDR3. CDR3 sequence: CASSELGSRDEQFF. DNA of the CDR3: TGTGCCAGCAGTGAACTTGGCAGCAGGGATGAGCAGTTCTTC. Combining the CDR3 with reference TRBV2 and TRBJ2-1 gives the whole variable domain EPEVTQTPSHQVTQMGQEVILRCVPISNHLYFYWYRQILGQKVEFLVSFYNNEISEKSEIFDDQFSVERPDGSNFTLKIRSTKLEDSAMYFCASSELGSRDEQFFGPGTRLTVL.

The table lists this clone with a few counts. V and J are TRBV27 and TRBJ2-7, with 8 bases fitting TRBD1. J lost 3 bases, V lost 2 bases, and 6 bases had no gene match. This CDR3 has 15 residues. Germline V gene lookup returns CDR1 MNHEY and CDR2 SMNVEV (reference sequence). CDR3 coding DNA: TGTGCCAGCAGTTTAAATGAAGGACAGGGCTACGAGCAGTACTTC. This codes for CASSLNEGQGYEQYF.

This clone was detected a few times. CDR3 nucleotides: TGTGCCAGCAGTGCTGCAGGGGGGACTCCCTACGAGCAGTACTTC. This codes for CASSAAGGTPYEQYF. The V gene is TRBV6-1, the J gene TRBJ2-7, with D perhaps matching TRBD1 (7 bases). V was clipped by 4 bases and J by 2 bases, with 15 bases between them. CDR3 size: 15 residues. CDR1 MNHNS and CDR2 SASEGT come from the germline V gene.

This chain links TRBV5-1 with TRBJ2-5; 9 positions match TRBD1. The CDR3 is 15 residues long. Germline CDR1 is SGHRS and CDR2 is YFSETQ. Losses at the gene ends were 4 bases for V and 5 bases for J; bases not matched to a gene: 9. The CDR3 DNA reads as TGCGCCAGCAGCAAGGGACAGGGAAGTCAGGAGACCCAGTACTTC. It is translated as CASSKGQGSQETQYF.

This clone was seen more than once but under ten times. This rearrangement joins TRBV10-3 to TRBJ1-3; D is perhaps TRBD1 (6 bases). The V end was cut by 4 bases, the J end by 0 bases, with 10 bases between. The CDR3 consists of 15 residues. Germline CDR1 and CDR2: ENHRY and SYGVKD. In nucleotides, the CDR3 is TGTGCCATCAGTGCCCCGGACAGCTCTGGAAACACCATATATTTT. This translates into CAISAPDSSGNTIYF.

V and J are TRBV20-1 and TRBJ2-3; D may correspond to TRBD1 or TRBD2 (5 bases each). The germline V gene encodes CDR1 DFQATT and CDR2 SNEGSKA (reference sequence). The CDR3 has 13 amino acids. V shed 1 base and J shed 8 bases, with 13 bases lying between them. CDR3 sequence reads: CSARVLPGTTQYF. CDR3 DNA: TGCAGTGCTAGAGTATTGCCAGGGACTACGCAGTATTTT.

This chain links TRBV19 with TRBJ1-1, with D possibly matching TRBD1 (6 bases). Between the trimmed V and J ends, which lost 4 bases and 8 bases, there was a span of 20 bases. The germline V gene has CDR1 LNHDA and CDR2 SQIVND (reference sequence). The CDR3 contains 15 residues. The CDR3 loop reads CASSTVCQGRREAFF. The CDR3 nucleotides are TGTGCCAGTAGTACAGTATGCCAGGGGAGGAGAGAAGCTTTCTTT.

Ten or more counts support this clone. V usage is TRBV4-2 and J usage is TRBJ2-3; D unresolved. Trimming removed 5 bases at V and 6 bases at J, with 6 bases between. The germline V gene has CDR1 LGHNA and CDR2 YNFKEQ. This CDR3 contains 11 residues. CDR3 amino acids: CASSSADTQYF. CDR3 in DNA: TGTGCCAGCAGCTCTGCCGATACGCAGTATTTT.

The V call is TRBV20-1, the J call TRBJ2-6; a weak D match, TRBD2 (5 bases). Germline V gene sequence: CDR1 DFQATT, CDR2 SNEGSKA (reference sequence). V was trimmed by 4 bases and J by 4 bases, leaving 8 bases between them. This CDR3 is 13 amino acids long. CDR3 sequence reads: CSAKGAGANVLTF. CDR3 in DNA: TGCAGTGCTAAGGGAGCCGGGGCCAACGTCCTGACTTTC.

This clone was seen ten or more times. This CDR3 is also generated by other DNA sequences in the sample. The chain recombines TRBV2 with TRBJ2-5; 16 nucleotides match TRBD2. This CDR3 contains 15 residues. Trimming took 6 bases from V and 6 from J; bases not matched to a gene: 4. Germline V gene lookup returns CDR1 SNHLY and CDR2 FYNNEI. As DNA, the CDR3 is TGTGCCAGCAGGGGGACTAGCGGGGGGGCGAAGACCCAGTACTTC. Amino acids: CASRGTSGGAKTQYF.

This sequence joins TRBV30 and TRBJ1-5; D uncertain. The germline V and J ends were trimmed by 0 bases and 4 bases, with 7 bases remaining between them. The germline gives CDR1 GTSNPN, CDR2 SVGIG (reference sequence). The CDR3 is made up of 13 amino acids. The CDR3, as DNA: TGTGCCTGGAGTGTACTTGAAAATCAGCCCCAGCATTTT. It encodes CAWSVLENQPQHF.

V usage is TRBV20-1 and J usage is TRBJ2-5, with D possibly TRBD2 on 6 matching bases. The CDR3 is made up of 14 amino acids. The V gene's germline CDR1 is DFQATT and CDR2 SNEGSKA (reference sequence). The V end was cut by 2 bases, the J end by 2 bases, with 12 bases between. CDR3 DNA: TGCAGTGCTAGATCTAGTGGGGGGCAAGAGACCCAGTACTTC. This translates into CSARSSGGQETQYF.

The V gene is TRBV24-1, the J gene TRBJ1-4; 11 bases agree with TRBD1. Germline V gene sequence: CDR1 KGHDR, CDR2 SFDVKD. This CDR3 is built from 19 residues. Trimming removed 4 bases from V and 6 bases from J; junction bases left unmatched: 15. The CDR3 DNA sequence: TGTGCCACCAGTGACCGTGGACAGGGGGCACTTAGTAGCGATGAAAAACTGTTTTTT. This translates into CATSDRGQGALSSDEKLFF.

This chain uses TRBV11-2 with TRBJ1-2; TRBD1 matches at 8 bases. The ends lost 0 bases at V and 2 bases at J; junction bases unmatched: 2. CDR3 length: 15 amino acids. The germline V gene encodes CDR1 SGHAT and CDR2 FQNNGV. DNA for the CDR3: TGTGCCAGCAGCTTAGAGACAGGGGCGAACTATGGCTACACCTTC. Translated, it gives CASSLETGANYGYTF.

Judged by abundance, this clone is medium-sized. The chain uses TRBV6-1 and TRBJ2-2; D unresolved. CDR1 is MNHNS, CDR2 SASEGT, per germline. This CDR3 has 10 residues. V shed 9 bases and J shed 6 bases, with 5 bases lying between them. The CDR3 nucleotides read TGTGCCAGACATCCCGGGGAGCTGTTTTTT. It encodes CARHPGELFF.

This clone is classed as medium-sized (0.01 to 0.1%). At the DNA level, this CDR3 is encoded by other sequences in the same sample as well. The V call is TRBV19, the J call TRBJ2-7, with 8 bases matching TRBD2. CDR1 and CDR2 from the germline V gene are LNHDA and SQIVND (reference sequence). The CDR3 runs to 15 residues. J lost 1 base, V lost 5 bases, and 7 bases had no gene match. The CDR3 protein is CASSLAGTSSYEQYF. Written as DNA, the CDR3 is TGTGCCAGTAGTTTGGCCGGGACTAGTTCCTACGAGCAGTACTTC.

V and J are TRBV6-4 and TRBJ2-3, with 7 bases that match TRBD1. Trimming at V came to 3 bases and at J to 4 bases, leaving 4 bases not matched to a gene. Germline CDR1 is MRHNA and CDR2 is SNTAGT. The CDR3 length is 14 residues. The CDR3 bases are TGTGCCAGCAGTGAGGGACAGTTGGCAGATACGCAGTATTTT. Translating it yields CASSEGQLADTQYF.

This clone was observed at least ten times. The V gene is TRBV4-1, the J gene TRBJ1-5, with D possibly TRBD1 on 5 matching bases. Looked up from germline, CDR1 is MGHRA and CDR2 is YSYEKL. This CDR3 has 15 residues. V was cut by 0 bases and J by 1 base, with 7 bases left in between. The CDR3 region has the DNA TGCGCCAGCAGCCAAGAGGGACCGAGCAATCAGCCCCAGCATTTT. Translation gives CASSQEGPSNQPQHF.

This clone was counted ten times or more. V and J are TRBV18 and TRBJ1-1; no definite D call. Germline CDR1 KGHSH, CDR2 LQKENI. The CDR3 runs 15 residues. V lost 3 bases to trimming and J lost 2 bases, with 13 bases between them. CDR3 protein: CASSPNPIQNTEAFF. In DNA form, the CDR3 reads TGTGCCAGCTCACCTAACCCGATCCAAAACACTGAAGCTTTCTTT.

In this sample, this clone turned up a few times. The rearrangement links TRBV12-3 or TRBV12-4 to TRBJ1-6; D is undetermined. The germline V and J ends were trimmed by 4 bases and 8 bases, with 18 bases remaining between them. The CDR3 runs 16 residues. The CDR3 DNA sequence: TGTGCCAGCAGTTCGGTCCGGACGGCGGCGGATTCACCCCTCCACTTT. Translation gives CASSSVRTAADSPLHF.